This T cell receptor beta chain was profiled in a study of CD8 T cells in ankylosing spondylitis. Study-wide results and limits: In synovial fluid and blood from reactive arthritis, some motif variants were previously reported. Typical of ankylosing spondylitis blood, it appeared, was a TCR beta motif of several highly homologous variants. Clones tied to disease were said to be significantly enriched in matched ankylosing spondylitis synovial fluid.

This clonotype was found many times. Antigen: not known. CDR3 length equals 16 residues. Germline CDR1 is DFQATT and CDR2 is SNEGSKA (reference sequence). V was pared by 0 bases and J by 0 bases, with 15 bases between. Quantitative 5'-RACE was performed with molecular barcodes, and it yielded the TCR beta libraries. Each CDR3 protein gets one entry after TCRdb re-called the 5' RACE reads with MiXCR. The table shows about 150,000 distinct CDR3 sequences, with 9.5% to 12% occurring only once. The sequenced sample was blood, either unsorted or a sorted T cell fraction (not recorded which). The J gene is TRBJ2-7, the V gene TRBV20-1, with a weak D call TRBD1 (5 bases). This clonotype was obtained from a female donor with ankylosing spondylitis or in good health (not recorded which). The CDR3 here is CSARDPVAGSSYEQYF. DNA for the CDR3: TGCAGTGCTAGAGATCCGGTTGCAGGGTCCTCCTACGAGCAGTACTTC.